What follows are 20 T cell receptor beta chains derived from one specimen sequenced in a study of vaccination and CD4 T cells after COVID-19. Stated treatment: approximately nine-day PBMC culture with coronavirus spike peptide pools or control peptides (ViraFEST assay). Sequencing of the DNA from cultured CD4+ T cells was carried out with the Oncomine TCR Beta short-read assay. TCRdb analysed the PCR reads with MiXCR anew, one entry per CDR3 protein. The data show fewer than 9,500 distinct CDR3 sequences, with roughly three fifths seen just once and roughly a third held by the top ten. The antigens of these receptors remain unknown. Sequencing used CD4+ T cells from blood, cultured in vitro. All receptors come from a human donor who had recovered from COVID-19.

A single count supports this clonotype. This chain joins TRBV7-8 and TRBJ2-7, with D perhaps assigned TRBD1 or TRBD2 (6 bases each). V lost 7 bases, J lost 4 bases, and 11 bases lay in between. The CDR3 is made up of 12 amino acids. CDR1 and CDR2 (germline): SGHVS, FQNEAQ. CDR3 DNA: TGTGCCAGCACCCGAGGGGGGTACGAGCAGTACTTC. It encodes CASTRGGYEQYF.

This rearrangement joins TRBV5-4 to TRBJ1-1; D ambiguous. The V end was cut by 2 bases, the J end by 1 base, with 6 bases between. Germline V gives CDR1 SGHNT, CDR2 YYREEE (reference sequence). The CDR3 contains 13 residues. CDR3 DNA sequence: TGTGCCAGCAGCTTTGCAGGGAACACTGAAGCTTTCTTT. Translated, it gives CASSFAGNTEAFF.

This chain's CDR3 is CSARAGLYNEQFF. In DNA, the CDR3 is TGCAGTGCTAGAGCAGGTCTGTACAATGAGCAGTTCTTC. V and J are TRBV20-1 and TRBJ2-1; no clear D gene. V was pared by 1 base and J by 4 bases, with 8 bases between. CDR1 is DFQATT and CDR2 is SNEGSKA in the germline V gene (reference sequence). The CDR3 is made up of 13 amino acids.

This clonotype was detected only once. The chain couples TRBV28 to TRBJ1-2, with D hard to call. Germline V CDR1 and CDR2: MDHEN, SYDVKM. Deletions cut 4 bases from V and 0 bases from J, with 9 bases between. The CDR3 runs to 14 residues. The CDR3 DNA reads TGTGCCAGCAGTTCCAGATTTGCTAACTATGGCTACACCTTC. Its translation is CASSSRFANYGYTF.

The sample holds one count of this clonotype. This chain links TRBV18 with TRBJ1-2; no reliable D call. Germline CDR1 KGHSH, CDR2 LQKENI. V was trimmed by 1 base and J by 4 bases, leaving 7 bases between them. This CDR3 has 13 residues. The CDR3 bases are TGTGCCAGCTCACCACTGGCTTCCTATGGCTACACCTTC. Protein sequence: CASSPLASYGYTF. The full variable domain, completed using reference TRBV18 and TRBJ1-2, is NAGVMQNPRHLVRRRGQEARLRCSPMKGHSHVYWYRQLPEEGLKFMVYLQKENIIDESGMPKERFSAEFPKEGPSILRIQQVVRGDSAAYFCASSPLASYGYTFGSGTRLTVV.

This clonotype was found a few times. The chain joins TRBV2 to TRBJ1-5; D remains unclear. The germline gives CDR1 SNHLY, CDR2 FYNNEI. The CDR3 contains 13 residues. Trimming cost V 7 bases and J 7 bases, with 14 bases left between them. The DNA of the CDR3 is TGTGCCAGCACTCGGGCCCCGGGGCAGCCCCAGCATTTT. Translation gives CASTRAPGQPQHF.

The chain links TRBV2 to TRBJ2-3, with D maybe TRBD1 (5 bases). The CDR3 totals 14 residues. Germline-derived CDR1 and CDR2 are SNHLY and FYNNEI. With 8 bases removed from V and 1 base from J, the gap between germline ends came to 13 bases. CDR3 in amino acids: CASGGHERTDTQYF. In DNA, the CDR3 is TGTGCCAGCGGTGGACACGAACGCACAGATACGCAGTATTTT.

This clonotype appeared a single time. The CDR3 sequence is CASRVANEKLFF. The CDR3 bases are TGTGCCAGCAGGGTTGCTAATGAAAAACTGTTTTTT. The chain combines TRBV2 with TRBJ1-4; D not resolved. The CDR3 is made up of 12 amino acids. Trimming took off 6 bases at V and 3 bases at J, with 5 bases between the two ends. Germline CDR1 and CDR2: SNHLY and FYNNEI.

V is TRBV18 and J is TRBJ1-1; D is possibly TRBD1 (5 bases). The CDR3 spans 14 residues. CDR1 and CDR2 from the germline V gene are KGHSH and LQKENI. V dropped 3 bases and J dropped 5 bases, with 13 bases sitting between them. The CDR3 spells CASSPTVVTTEAFF. CDR3 sequence (DNA): TGTGCCAGCTCACCGACAGTGGTTACAACTGAAGCTTTCTTT.

The chain links TRBV7-2 to TRBJ2-1; 10 nucleotides line up with TRBD2. V shed 7 bases, J shed 7 bases, and the junction held 10 bases outside the gene matches. The CDR3 contains 15 residues. The germline V gene has CDR1 SGHTA and CDR2 FQGNSA. CDR3 nucleotides: TGTGCCAGCACTAGCGGGGGTGGGTTTTCAAATGAGCAGTTCTTC. Translating it yields CASTSGGGFSNEQFF.

The J gene is TRBJ2-1, the V gene TRBV7-8; 13 bases align to TRBD2. Per the germline V gene, CDR1 is SGHVS and CDR2 is FQNEAQ. This CDR3 comprises 17 residues. J gave up 0 bases and V 4 bases, and 3 bases lay outside the gene matches. The CDR3 nucleotides are TGTGCCAGCAGCTCCAGACTAGCGGGGGGCTCCTACAATGAGCAGTTCTTC. This sequence encodes CASSSRLAGGSYNEQFF.

As DNA, the CDR3 is TGCAGTGCTAGGGGAGAGGGGAGGGCTGGGGCCAACGTCCTGACTTTC. It yields the protein CSARGEGRAGANVLTF. The gene calls are TRBV20-1 and TRBJ2-6; 7 bases agree with TRBD2. V was pared by 3 bases and J by 2 bases, with 7 bases of the junction left unmatched. Per the germline V gene, CDR1 is DFQATT and CDR2 is SNEGSKA (reference sequence). There are 16 residues in the CDR3.

This chain links TRBV4-1 with TRBJ2-2; TRBD1 matches at 10 bases. CDR1 is MGHRA and CDR2 is YSYEKL in the germline V gene. V shed 2 bases and J 7 bases; nucleotides not matched to a gene: 4. The CDR3 contains 15 residues. In DNA form, the CDR3 reads TGCGCCAGCAGCCAATGGACAGGGGGTAGCGGGGAGCTGTTTTTT. This codes for CASSQWTGGSGELFF.

J is TRBJ2-5 and V is TRBV19; 8 positions agree with TRBD2. J lost 4 bases, V lost 1 base, and 5 bases had no gene match. This CDR3 is built from 15 residues. CDR1 LNHDA and CDR2 SQIVND come from the germline V gene (reference sequence). The chain's CDR3 is CASSIGRGGPETQYF. CDR3 coding DNA: TGTGCCAGTAGTATAGGACGGGGGGGCCCAGAGACCCAGTACTTC.

Remarks on this clonotype: The conserved phenylalanine or tryptophan normally closing the CDR3 is absent here, so this likely arose from a read error. The J gene is TRBJ2-7, the V gene TRBV11-3; D is ambiguous. The CDR3 runs 14 residues. Per the germline V gene, CDR1 is SGHNT and CDR2 is YENEEA. V dropped 1 base and J dropped 6 bases, with 13 bases sitting between them. CDR3 DNA sequence: TGTGCCAGCAGCTTAGGGGGTAGCTCCCGCGAGCAGTACCTC. This codes for CASSLGGSSREQYL.

This rearrangement joins TRBV6-1 to TRBJ1-1, with TRBD1 matching over 8 bases. The trim removed 6 bases at V and 3 bases at J, leaving 6 bases unmatched. The CDR3 runs 14 residues. CDR1 is MNHNS and CDR2 is SASEGT in the germline V gene. CDR3 DNA: TGTGCCAGCAGCAGGGGGCAGTGGGACACTGAAGCTTTCTTT. It yields the protein CASSRGQWDTEAFF.

In DNA, the CDR3 is TGTGCCAGCAGCGAGGGGAGCTCCTATAATTCACCCCTCCACTTT. This sequence encodes CASSEGSSYNSPLHF. V gene TRBV28 combines with J gene TRBJ1-6; D is possibly TRBD1 (5 bases). The CDR3 is made up of 15 amino acids. The germline gives CDR1 MDHEN, CDR2 SYDVKM. With 6 bases removed from V and 0 bases from J, the gap between germline ends came to 9 bases.

The chain couples TRBV20-1 to TRBJ1-6; D is uncertain. CDR1 DFQATT and CDR2 SNEGSKA come from the germline V gene (reference sequence). The CDR3 is 16 residues long. V was trimmed by 0 bases and J by 7 bases, leaving 16 bases between them. DNA for the CDR3: TGCAGTGCTAGAGAACCACCAGGAGTAACGAATTCACCCCTCCACTTT. Residues: CSAREPPGVTNSPLHF.

The V gene is TRBV2, the J gene TRBJ1-2, with a possible D match to TRBD1 (5 bases). Trimming took 2 bases from V and 8 from J, leaving 21 bases between them. Germline values: CDR1 SNHLY, CDR2 FYNNEI. The CDR3 has 16 residues. CDR3: CASSEPTDTRAYGYTF. The CDR3 coding sequence is TGTGCCAGCAGTGAACCTACCGATACCAGGGCGTACGGCTACACCTTC.

This clonotype came up a few times. The rearrangement joins TRBV20-1 to TRBJ1-2, with 9 bases identical to TRBD1. The germline gives CDR1 DFQATT, CDR2 SNEGSKA (reference sequence). The CDR3 is 15 residues long. The V segment lost 6 bases and the J segment 4 bases; nucleotides outside the gene matches: 12. In DNA form, the CDR3 reads TGCAGTGCCAAACTCGCGGACAGGGGAAGCTATGGCTACACCTTC. Amino acids: CSAKLADRGSYGYTF.